Each of the 19 T cell receptor beta chains below was sequenced from the same sample in a study of immune heterogeneity within non-small cell lung tumors. Samples each supplied 450 to 650 ng of bulk tumor genomic DNA as template. Several biopsies were spaced far apart within each primary tumor and obtained as surgery took place. Their non-small cell lung cancer was newly diagnosed and untreated, and the patients underwent curative surgery. The authors amplified TCR beta CDR3 by multiplex PCR with 32 V and 13 J primers. TCRdb re-called the multiplex PCR reads through MiXCR, storing one row per CDR3 protein. The sample comprises tens of thousands of distinct CDR3 sequences, about 30% of which are singletons, and approximately 3.9% rests with the top ten. Sequencing was done on a sample of lung tumor tissue. The source is a man aged 40-49 years with non-small cell lung cancer.

This clonotype was seen only a few times. The chain is built from TRBV7-2 and TRBJ2-6; TRBD2 might be the D (5 bases). Trimming removed 2 bases at V and 0 bases at J, with 11 bases between. The CDR3 is 17 amino acids. Per the germline V gene, CDR1 is SGHTA and CDR2 is FQGNSA. CDR3 sequence: CASSLSGGSSGANVLTF. The CDR3 DNA reads as TGTGCCAGCAGCTTATCCGGCGGGTCCTCTGGGGCCAACGTCCTGACTTTC.

This clonotype was recorded many times. CDR3 loop: CASTISGNRVNEQFF. CDR3 coding DNA: TGTGCCAGCACGATTAGCGGGAATCGGGTCAATGAGCAGTTCTTC. This chain links TRBV6-2 or TRBV6-3 with TRBJ2-1; TRBD2 matches at 8 bases. The CDR3 length is 15 residues. Per germline, CDR1 MNHEY and CDR2 SVGEGT. V lost 7 bases and J lost 6; bases outside the gene matches: 11.

This chain connects TRBV20-1 to TRBJ2-3; a possible D gene is TRBD1 (6 bases). V lost 3 bases, J lost 5 bases, and 15 bases lay in between. The CDR3 runs 14 residues. CDR1 is DFQATT, CDR2 SNEGSKA, per germline (reference sequence). The CDR3 region has the DNA TGCAGTGCTAGTGCGCAGGGGCAGGGAGATACGCAGTATTTT. The encoded protein is CSASAQGQGDTQYF.

This clonotype turned up a few times. V usage is TRBV5-1 and J usage is TRBJ2-1; D is unresolved. The ends were cut back, 1 base at V and 7 bases at J, with 12 bases in the middle. Germline CDR1 SGHRS, CDR2 YFSETQ. The CDR3 has 14 residues. CDR3 region: CASSLQLAKNEQFF. In DNA form, the CDR3 reads TGCGCCAGCAGCTTGCAACTCGCAAAAAATGAGCAGTTCTTC.

This clonotype came up a few times. This chain links TRBV19 with TRBJ2-1; 7 nucleotides align to TRBD2. The J segment lost 4 bases and the V segment lost 5 bases, leaving 8 bases of the junction unmatched. CDR1 and CDR2 from the germline V gene are LNHDA and SQIVND (reference sequence). This CDR3 is built from 15 residues. The CDR3 here is CASSSGLAAYNEQFF. DNA for the CDR3: TGTGCCAGTAGTTCTGGTCTAGCGGCTTACAATGAGCAGTTCTTC.

The gene calls are TRBV18 and TRBJ2-1; D is uncertain. This CDR3 has 11 amino acids. Deletions cut 2 bases from V and 8 bases from J, with 4 bases between. Germline CDR1 reads KGHSH; CDR2 reads LQKENI. The CDR3 loop reads CASSPDHEQFF. CDR3 nucleotide sequence: TGTGCCAGCTCACCAGACCATGAGCAGTTCTTC.

The chain has TRBV4-2 and TRBJ1-5, with D tentatively TRBD1 (5 bases). Trimming pared 4 bases from V and 5 bases from J, leaving 12 bases between. The germline V gene encodes CDR1 LGHNA and CDR2 YNFKEQ. CDR3 length equals 14 residues. The CDR3 DNA sequence: TGTGCCAGCAGCCCCAGTTCCAGGGATCAGCCCCAGCATTTT. Translation gives CASSPSSRDQPQHF.

The count of this clonotype is one. A junction boundary mismatches the germline segment, possibly from a read error. The chain uses TRBV11-3 and TRBJ2-2; TRBD2 is a possible D gene (6 bases). This CDR3 has 15 residues. Germline-derived CDR1 and CDR2 are SGHNT and YENEEA. The CDR3 DNA is TGTGCCAGCAGCTCCCCAGTAGGGCTCGGCGGGGAGCTGCTTTTT. As protein: CASSSPVGLGGELLF.

Worth noting for this clonotype: A read error may be the cause here, since a much bigger clone is one base away. The CDR3 loop reads CASSPGPSYERYF. For the CDR3, the DNA is TGCGCCAGCAGCCCGGGGCCGTCCTACGAGCGGTACTTC. The V call is TRBV4-1, the J call TRBJ2-7; D tentatively reads TRBD1 or TRBD2 (5 bases each). Germline V gene sequence: CDR1 MGHRA, CDR2 YSYEKL. CDR3 length: 13 amino acids.

This clonotype was counted a few times. V usage is TRBV5-1 and J usage is TRBJ2-7, with a tentative D call TRBD2 (6 bases). The V and J ends lost 6 bases and 2 bases respectively, with 15 bases between them. The CDR3 loop spans 14 amino acids. Per germline, CDR1 SGHRS and CDR2 YFSETQ. DNA of the CDR3: TGCGCCAGCAAGGGAGGTACGGGACCCTACGAGCAGTACTTC. Its protein product is CASKGGTGPYEQYF.

As concerns this clonotype: Given a much more abundant clone one base away, this may be a read error. The rearrangement joins TRBV20-1 to TRBJ2-7, with 10 bases that match TRBD2. Losses at the gene ends were 6 bases for V and 6 bases for J; bases not matched to a gene: 14. The CDR3 has 15 residues. Germline loops: CDR1 DFQATT, CDR2 SNEGSKA (reference sequence). The CDR3 region is CSAIMGLAGVTEQYF. As DNA, the CDR3 is TGCAGTGCAATAATGGGGCTAGCGGGAGTCACCGAGCAGTACTTC.

In this sample, this clonotype turned up many times. The V gene is TRBV6-1, the J gene TRBJ1-2; possible D gene TRBD1, 6 bases. CDR3 length: 13 residues. In germline, CDR1 is MNHNS, CDR2 SASEGT. V lost 7 bases and J 8 bases, leaving 17 bases between the germline ends. The CDR3 is CASTPQGRGGYTF. The CDR3 DNA is TGTGCCAGCACCCCTCAGGGCAGGGGCGGCTACACCTTC.

For this clonotype: No conserved phenylalanine or tryptophan ends this CDR3, so it is likely a read error. The genes are TRBV7-2 and TRBJ2-3, with TRBD2 identical over 7 bases. Trimming removed 3 bases from V and 0 bases from J; junction bases left unmatched: 3. CDR1 and CDR2 from the germline V gene are SGHTA and FQGNSA. The CDR3 contains 15 residues. This chain's CDR3 is CASSFRTSSTDTQYS. CDR3 nucleotide sequence: TGTGCCAGCAGCTTTAGGACTAGTAGCACAGATACGCAGTATTCT.

As to this clonotype: One end of the junction is discordant with germline, which a read error may explain. This chain connects TRBV27 to TRBJ1-1; no clear D. Per germline, CDR1 MNHEY and CDR2 SMNVEV (reference sequence). CDR3 length: 15 amino acids. Here the CDR3 DNA reads TGTGCCAGCAGTTCCGCGGGATTCATGAAAACTGAAGCTTTCTTT. This gives the protein CASSSAGFMKTEAFF.

Comments on this clonotype: Possible read error: a much larger clone is one base away. Written as DNA, the CDR3 is TGTGCCAGAAGTTTAGTGGGGGGCAGTTACGAGCAGTACTTC. Translating it yields CARSLVGGSYEQYF. This chain connects TRBV12-3 or TRBV12-4 to TRBJ2-7, with D perhaps given as TRBD1 or TRBD2 (6 bases each). The CDR3 extends over 14 amino acids.

This clonotype is medium-sized within its sample. The rearrangement links TRBV12-3 or TRBV12-4 to TRBJ1-1, with 7 bases identical to TRBD1. V was clipped by 3 bases and J by 7 bases; unmatched bases: 2. The CDR3 has 12 amino acids. CDR3 sequence reads: CASSFGTVEAFF. Written as DNA, the CDR3 is TGTGCCAGCAGTTTTGGGACAGTTGAAGCTTTCTTT.

On this clonotype: A single base separates this from a much larger clone, so it may be a read error. The genes are TRBV20-1 and TRBJ2-7, with D possibly being TRBD1 (5 bases). In germline, CDR1 is DFQATT, CDR2 SNEGSKA (reference sequence). V lost 5 bases and J 6 bases, leaving 14 bases between the germline ends. CDR3 length: 12 residues. CDR3 in DNA: TGCAGTGCTTCGACCAGGGCCTCCGAGCAGTACTTC. Residues: CSASTRASEQYF.

V usage is TRBV6-1 and J usage is TRBJ1-6, with D unresolved. Trimming left V 1 base short and J 7 bases short, with 11 bases between. Germline lookup yields CDR1 MNHNS and CDR2 SASEGT. The CDR3 sequence is 15 residues long. The CDR3 sequence: CASSEVAGSNSPLHF. The DNA for the CDR3 is TGTGCCAGCAGTGAAGTAGCGGGGTCAAATTCACCCCTCCACTTT.

The chain employs TRBV11-1 and TRBJ2-6, with TRBD1 matching over 9 bases. CDR1 is SGHAT, CDR2 FQDESV, per germline (reference sequence). The CDR3 length is 17 residues. J was trimmed by 0 bases and V by 5 bases; bases with no gene match: 5. The CDR3 reads CASSPGTGSSGANVLTF. In DNA, the CDR3 is TGTGCCAGCAGCCCCGGGACAGGGAGCTCTGGGGCCAACGTCCTGACTTTC.